This T cell receptor beta chain was captured in a study of T cells in Graves' hyperthyroidism and ophthalmopathy. The J segment lost 4 bases and the V segment lost 2 bases, leaving 12 bases of the junction unmatched. The V gene's germline CDR1 is DFQATT and CDR2 SNEGSKA (reference sequence). The CDR3 extends over 16 amino acids. Using RNA transcripts as the source, TCR beta CDR3 regions were amplified. Carried out on the TCR CDR3, a first-round RT-PCR used the HTBI primer set. Via MiXCR, TCRdb re-called the multiplex PCR reads, giving one row per CDR3 protein. The sample yields 300,000 to 450,000 distinct CDR3 sequences, about 16% seen once. This clonotype was seen at least ten times.

The sequence derives from a woman aged 30 to 39 with Graves' hyperthyroidism. J is TRBJ2-5 and V is TRBV20-1; 8 bases map to TRBD1. The specimen sequenced was blood. CDR3 bases: TGCAGTGCTAGAACTCTTAGGGACAGGCCAGGAGAGACCCAGTACTTC. Amino acid sequence: CSARTLRDRPGETQYF.